This T cell receptor (beta chain) was documented in a study of identifying expanded T cells in peripheral blood. Data came from immunoSEQ multiplex PCR; TCRdb stores just in-frame clones and leaves some out. The sample lists 95,000 or so clones, 86% occurring once. For this clone: Its antigen is not identified.

The CDR3 sequence is 15 residues long. Germline V gives CDR1 SGHTA, CDR2 FQGNSA. V lost 5 bases and J lost 0, with 11 bases in between. Study results and caveats: Roughly two-week clone count variance significantly increased as total template count grew. Technical replicates showed approximately 1.2 changed clones; around 2 weeks around 15; four weeks 19.

During the collection period, no donor immune events like infections were recorded. This TCR derives from a person aged 18 to 75 in good health. The chain is built from TRBV7-2 and TRBJ1-5; D may be TRBD1 (6 bases). The sample comprised blood. For the CDR3, the DNA is TGTGCCAGCAGCCCAACAGGGTATAGCAATCAGCCCCAGCATTTT. Translating it yields CASSPTGYSNQPQHF.